Following are 11 T cell receptor beta chains from one sample sequenced in a study of spatial heterogeneity in lung cancer. Time point: sample taken at primary tumor resection. Whole RNA, which was extracted from tumor, nontumor lung tissue or frozen PBMC, was sequenced without any cell sorting. TCRdb itself ran the 5' RACE reads through MiXCR, one entry per CDR3 protein. The sample shows 40,000 to 45,000 distinct CDR3 sequences, approximately 7% of them seen only once. This material consisted of PBMCs, taken at surgery. These receptors were obtained from a female donor with early-stage non-small cell lung cancer.

This clonotype was counted at least ten times. CDR3 region: CASSRSMGGPSDTQYF. CDR3 nucleotides: TGTGCCAGCAGTCGCTCCATGGGGGGGCCATCGGATACGCAGTATTTT. V usage is TRBV6-5 and J usage is TRBJ2-3; tentative D call: TRBD2 (7 bases). CDR3 size: 16 residues. Germline CDR1 is MNHEY and CDR2 is SVGAGI. The ends were cut back, 5 bases at V and 6 bases at J, with 21 bases in the middle.

This clonotype has just a few counts. The chain's CDR3 is CASSSLAGFTDTQYF. The CDR3 DNA reads TGTGCCAGCAGCTCTCTAGCGGGGTTCACAGATACGCAGTATTTT. The J gene is TRBJ2-3, the V gene TRBV7-2, with 9 bases fitting TRBD2. The V and J ends lost 4 bases and 2 bases, in that order; junction bases with no gene match: 4. The CDR3 totals 15 residues. Per the germline V gene, CDR1 is SGHTA and CDR2 is FQGNSA.

This clonotype was seen ten or more times. This chain links TRBV5-1 with TRBJ1-2; tentative D call: TRBD1 (6 bases). The CDR3 runs to 14 residues. Germline values: CDR1 SGHRS, CDR2 YFSETQ. V lost 2 bases, J lost 6 bases, and 14 bases lay in between. The CDR3 is CASSFNRVEDGYTF. Here the CDR3 DNA reads TGCGCCAGCAGCTTTAACAGGGTAGAGGATGGCTACACCTTC.

This clonotype occurred many times. CDR3 sequence (DNA): TGCGCCAGCAGCCCAACGACAGGGAGGGAGAATGGCTACACCTTC. This sequence encodes CASSPTTGRENGYTF. V is TRBV5-1 and J is TRBJ1-2; 7 nucleotides agree with TRBD1. CDR1 is SGHRS and CDR2 is YFSETQ in the germline V gene. V lost 4 bases and J lost 6; bases outside the gene matches: 12. The length of the CDR3 is 15 residues. Using reference TRBV5-1 and TRBJ1-2 for the parts outside the CDR3, the full variable domain is KAGVTQTPRYLIKTRGQQVTLSCSPISGHRSVSWYQQTPGQGLQFLFEYFSETQRNKGNFPGRFSGRQFSNSRSEMNVSTLELGDSALYLCASSPTTGRENGYTFGSGTRLTVV.

This clonotype has just a few counts. This chain links TRBV6-2 or TRBV6-3 with TRBJ2-7; TRBD1 is a possible D gene (5 bases). The length of the CDR3 is 14 residues. With 6 bases removed from V and 0 bases from J, the gap between germline ends came to 12 bases. Germline V gives CDR1 MNHEY, CDR2 SVGEGT. Here the CDR3 reads CASRTEASSYEQYF. CDR3 bases: TGTGCCAGCAGGACAGAGGCCAGCTCCTACGAGCAGTACTTC.

At least ten counts were recorded for this clonotype. The chain couples TRBV11-2 to TRBJ2-7; possible D gene TRBD2, 5 bases. Per the germline V gene, CDR1 is SGHAT and CDR2 is FQNNGV. Trimming removed 1 base at V and 3 bases at J, with 16 bases between. The CDR3 length is 16 residues. CDR3 protein: CASSLGSGSGYYEQYF. CDR3 sequence (DNA): TGTGCCAGCAGCTTAGGGTCGGGGTCCGGCTACTACGAGCAGTACTTC.

This clonotype was seen a handful of times. The chain couples TRBV7-2 to TRBJ1-2, with a possible D match to TRBD1 (6 bases). This CDR3 is 13 amino acids long. The V gene lost 0 bases and the J gene lost 6 bases, with 8 bases spanning the gap. Per germline, CDR1 SGHTA and CDR2 FQGNSA. CDR3: CASSLASGDGYTF. For the CDR3, the DNA is TGTGCCAGCAGCTTAGCGTCAGGGGATGGCTACACCTTC. The whole variable domain, remainder taken from reference TRBV7-2 and TRBJ1-2, is GAGVSQSPSNKVTEKGKDVELRCDPISGHTALYWYRQSLGQGLEFLIYFQGNSAPDKSGLPSDRFSAERTGGSVSTLTIQRTQQEDSAVYLCASSLASGDGYTFGSGTRLTVV.

This clonotype was seen at least ten times. The V gene is TRBV6-5, the J gene TRBJ2-2; D call uncertain. With 6 bases removed from V and 5 bases from J, the gap between germline ends came to 13 bases. Looked up from germline, CDR1 is MNHEY and CDR2 is SVGAGI. CDR3 length equals 14 residues. CDR3 amino acids: CASSDTSMTGELFF. As DNA, the CDR3 is TGTGCCAGCAGCGACACTTCTATGACCGGGGAGCTGTTTTTT.

The V and J genes are TRBV6-5 and TRBJ1-1, with 9 bases identical to TRBD1. The CDR3 consists of 14 residues. V was pared by 7 bases and J by 4 bases, with 7 bases of the junction left unmatched. The germline V gene has CDR1 MNHEY and CDR2 SVGAGI. This chain's CDR3 is CASTLLGQGTEAFF. Here the CDR3 DNA reads TGTGCCAGCACCCTCCTGGGACAGGGCACTGAAGCTTTCTTT.

V usage is TRBV4-1 and J usage is TRBJ2-1, with D possibly TRBD2 on 7 matching bases. CDR1 and CDR2 (germline): MGHRA, YSYEKL. The CDR3 sequence is 15 residues long. V dropped 1 base and J dropped 2 bases, with 9 bases sitting between them. The CDR3 loop is CASSQAGGPYNEQFF. The CDR3 nucleotides read TGCGCCAGCAGCCAAGCGGGGGGCCCCTACAATGAGCAGTTCTTC.

This clonotype has more than one count but fewer than ten. The rearrangement uses TRBV20-1 and TRBJ1-1, with 7 bases matching TRBD1. The CDR3 consists of 15 residues. Germline V gene lookup returns CDR1 DFQATT and CDR2 SNEGSKA (reference sequence). V lost 3 bases to trimming and J lost 1 base; unmatched junction nucleotides: 8. This CDR3 is CSASPDRAPNTEAFF. The CDR3 coding sequence is TGCAGTGCTAGCCCCGACAGGGCCCCGAACACTGAAGCTTTCTTT.